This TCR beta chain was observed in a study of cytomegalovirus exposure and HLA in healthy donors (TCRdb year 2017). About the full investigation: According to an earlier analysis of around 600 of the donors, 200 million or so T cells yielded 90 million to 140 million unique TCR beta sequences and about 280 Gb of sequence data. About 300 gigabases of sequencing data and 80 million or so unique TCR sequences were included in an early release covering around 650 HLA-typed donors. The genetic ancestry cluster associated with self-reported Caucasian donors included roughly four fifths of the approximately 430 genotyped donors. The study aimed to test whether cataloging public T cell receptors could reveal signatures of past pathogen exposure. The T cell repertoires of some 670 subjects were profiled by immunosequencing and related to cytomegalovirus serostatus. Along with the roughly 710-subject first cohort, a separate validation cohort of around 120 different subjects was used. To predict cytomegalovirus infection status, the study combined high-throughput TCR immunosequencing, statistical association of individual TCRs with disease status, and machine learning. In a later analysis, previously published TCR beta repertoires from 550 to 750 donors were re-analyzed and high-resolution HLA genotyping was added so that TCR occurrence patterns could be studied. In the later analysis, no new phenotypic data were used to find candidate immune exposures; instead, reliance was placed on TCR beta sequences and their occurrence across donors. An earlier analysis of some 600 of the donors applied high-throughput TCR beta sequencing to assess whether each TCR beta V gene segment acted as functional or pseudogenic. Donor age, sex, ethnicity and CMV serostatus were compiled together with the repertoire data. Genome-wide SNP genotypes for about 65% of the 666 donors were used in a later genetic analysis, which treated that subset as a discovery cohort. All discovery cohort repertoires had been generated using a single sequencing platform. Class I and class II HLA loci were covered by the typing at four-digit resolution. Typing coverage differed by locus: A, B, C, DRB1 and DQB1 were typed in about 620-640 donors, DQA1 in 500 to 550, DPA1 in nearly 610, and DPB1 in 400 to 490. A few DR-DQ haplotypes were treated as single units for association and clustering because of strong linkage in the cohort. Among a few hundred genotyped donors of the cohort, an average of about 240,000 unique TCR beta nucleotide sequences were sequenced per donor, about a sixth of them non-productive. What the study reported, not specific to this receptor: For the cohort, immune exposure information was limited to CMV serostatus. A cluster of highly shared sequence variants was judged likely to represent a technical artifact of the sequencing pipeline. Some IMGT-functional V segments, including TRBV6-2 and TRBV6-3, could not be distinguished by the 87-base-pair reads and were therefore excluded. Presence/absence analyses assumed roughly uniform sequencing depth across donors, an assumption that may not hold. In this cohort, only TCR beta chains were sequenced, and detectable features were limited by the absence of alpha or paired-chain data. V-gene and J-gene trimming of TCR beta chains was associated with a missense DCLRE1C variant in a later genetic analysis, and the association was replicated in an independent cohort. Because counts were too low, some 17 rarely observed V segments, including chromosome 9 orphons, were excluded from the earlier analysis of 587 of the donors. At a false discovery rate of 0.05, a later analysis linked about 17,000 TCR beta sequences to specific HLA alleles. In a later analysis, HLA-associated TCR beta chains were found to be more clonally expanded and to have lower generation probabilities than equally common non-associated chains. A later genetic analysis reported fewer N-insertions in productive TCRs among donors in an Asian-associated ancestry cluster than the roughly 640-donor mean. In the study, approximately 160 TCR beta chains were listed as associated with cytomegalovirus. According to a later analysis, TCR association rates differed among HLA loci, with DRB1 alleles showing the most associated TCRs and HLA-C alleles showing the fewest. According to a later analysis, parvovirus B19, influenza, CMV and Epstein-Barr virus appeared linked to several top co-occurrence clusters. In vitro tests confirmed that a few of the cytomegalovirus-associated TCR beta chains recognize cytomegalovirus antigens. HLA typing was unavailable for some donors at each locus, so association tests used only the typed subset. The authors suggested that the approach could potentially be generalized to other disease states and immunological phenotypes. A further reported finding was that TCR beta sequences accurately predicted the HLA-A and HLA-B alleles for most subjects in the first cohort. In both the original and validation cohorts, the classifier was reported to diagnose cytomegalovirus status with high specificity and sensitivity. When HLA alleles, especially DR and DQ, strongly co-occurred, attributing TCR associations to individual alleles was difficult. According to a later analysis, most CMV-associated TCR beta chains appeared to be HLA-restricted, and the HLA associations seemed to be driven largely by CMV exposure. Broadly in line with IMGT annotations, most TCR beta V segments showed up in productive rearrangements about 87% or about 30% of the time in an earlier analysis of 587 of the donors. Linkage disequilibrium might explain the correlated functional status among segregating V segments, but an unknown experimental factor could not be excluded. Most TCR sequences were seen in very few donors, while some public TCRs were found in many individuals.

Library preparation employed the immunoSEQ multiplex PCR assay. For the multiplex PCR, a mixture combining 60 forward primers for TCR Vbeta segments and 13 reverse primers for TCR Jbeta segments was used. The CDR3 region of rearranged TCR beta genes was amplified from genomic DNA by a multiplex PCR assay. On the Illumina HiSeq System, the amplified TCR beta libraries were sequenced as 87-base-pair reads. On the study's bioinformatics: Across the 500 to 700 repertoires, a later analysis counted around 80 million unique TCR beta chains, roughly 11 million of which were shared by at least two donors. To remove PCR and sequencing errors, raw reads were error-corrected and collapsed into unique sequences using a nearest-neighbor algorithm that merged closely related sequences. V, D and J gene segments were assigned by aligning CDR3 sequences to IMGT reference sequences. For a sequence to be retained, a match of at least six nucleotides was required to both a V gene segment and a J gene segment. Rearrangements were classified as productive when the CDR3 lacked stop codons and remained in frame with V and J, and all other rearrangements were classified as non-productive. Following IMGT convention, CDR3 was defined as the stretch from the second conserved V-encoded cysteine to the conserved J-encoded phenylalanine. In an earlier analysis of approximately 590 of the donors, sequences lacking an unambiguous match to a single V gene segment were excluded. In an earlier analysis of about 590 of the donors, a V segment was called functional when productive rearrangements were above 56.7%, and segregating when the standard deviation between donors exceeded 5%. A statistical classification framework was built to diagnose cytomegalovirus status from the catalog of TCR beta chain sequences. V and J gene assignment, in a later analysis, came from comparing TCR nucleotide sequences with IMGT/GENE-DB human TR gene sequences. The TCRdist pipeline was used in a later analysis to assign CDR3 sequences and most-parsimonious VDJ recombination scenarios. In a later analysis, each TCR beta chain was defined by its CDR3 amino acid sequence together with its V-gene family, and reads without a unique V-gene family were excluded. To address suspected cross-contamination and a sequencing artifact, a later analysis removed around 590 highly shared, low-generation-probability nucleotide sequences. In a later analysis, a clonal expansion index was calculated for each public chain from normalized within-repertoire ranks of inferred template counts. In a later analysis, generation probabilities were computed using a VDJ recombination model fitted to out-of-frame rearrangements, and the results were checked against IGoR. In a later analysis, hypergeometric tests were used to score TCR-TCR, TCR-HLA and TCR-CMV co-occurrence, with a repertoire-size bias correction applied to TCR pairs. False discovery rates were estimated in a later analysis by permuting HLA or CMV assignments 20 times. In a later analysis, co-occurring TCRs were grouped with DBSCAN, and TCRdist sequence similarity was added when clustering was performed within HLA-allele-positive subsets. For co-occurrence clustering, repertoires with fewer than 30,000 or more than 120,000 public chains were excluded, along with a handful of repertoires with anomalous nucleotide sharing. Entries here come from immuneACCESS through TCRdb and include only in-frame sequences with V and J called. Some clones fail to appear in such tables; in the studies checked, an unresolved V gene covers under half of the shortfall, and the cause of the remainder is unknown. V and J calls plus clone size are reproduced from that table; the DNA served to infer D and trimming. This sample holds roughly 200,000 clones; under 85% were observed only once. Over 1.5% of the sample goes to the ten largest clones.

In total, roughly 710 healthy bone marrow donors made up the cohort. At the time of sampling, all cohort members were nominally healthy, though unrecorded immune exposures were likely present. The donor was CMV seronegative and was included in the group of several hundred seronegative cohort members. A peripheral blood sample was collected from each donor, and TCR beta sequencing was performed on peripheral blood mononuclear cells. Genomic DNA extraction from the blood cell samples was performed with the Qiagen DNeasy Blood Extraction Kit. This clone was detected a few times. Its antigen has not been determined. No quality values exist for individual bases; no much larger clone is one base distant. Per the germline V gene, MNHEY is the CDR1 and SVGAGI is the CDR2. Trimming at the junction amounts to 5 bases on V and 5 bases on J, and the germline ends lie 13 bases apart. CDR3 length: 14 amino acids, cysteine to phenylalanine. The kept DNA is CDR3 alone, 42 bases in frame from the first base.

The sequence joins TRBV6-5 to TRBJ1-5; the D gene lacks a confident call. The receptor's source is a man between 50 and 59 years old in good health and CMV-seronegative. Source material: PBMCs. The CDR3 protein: CASSPAPAYQPQHF. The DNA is TGTGCCAGCAGTCCCGCCCCCGCGTATCAGCCCCAGCATTTT.